This note documents a single T cell receptor (beta chain) sequence. What it binds is not known. The sample comes from a study of vaccination effects on CD4 cells after COVID-19. Germline-derived CDR1 and CDR2 are SEHNR and FQNEAQ (reference sequence). The CDR3 extends over 15 amino acids. V trimming: 1 base; J trimming: 1 base; junction bases outside the gene matches: 0. The ViraFEST assay expanded antigen-specific CD4+ T cells with viral peptide pools before sequencing. Subsequent to roughly 9 days of culture, CD4+ T cells were isolated. Participants received two doses of either the BNT162b2 or mRNA-1273 vaccine. With 10 ug/ml peptides and around 9.6 IU/ml IL-2, approximately 2.2 million PBMC per well were cultured. Generated by immunoSEQ multiplex PCR, the TCRdb table keeps only in-frame clones and is missing some. The sample shows some 50,000 clones, 65% to 75% of them seen only once.

This chain uses TRBV7-9 with TRBJ2-1; TRBD2 aligns across 8 bases. This receptor was taken from a human donor who received a COVID-19 vaccine. Sequencing used CD4+ T cells from PBMCs cultured with HCoV-OC43 spike peptides, obtained after COVID-19 vaccination. This sample's subset: HCoV-OC43 spike overlapping peptide pool stimulation. The CDR3 spells CASSLGLASYNEQFF. CDR3 DNA sequence: TGTGCCAGCAGCTTAGGACTAGCGTCCTACAATGAGCAGTTCTTC.